Listed below are T cell receptor beta chains from one sample, sequenced in a study of T cells after posttransplantation cyclophosphamide. Assay used: immunoSEQ multiplex PCR; TCRdb lists only in-frame clones, some missing. The profile covers approximately 17,000 clones, none occurring a single time. The source material was PBMCs, sampled after allogeneic stem cell transplant with posttransplant cyclophosphamide. The source is a female patient younger than 45 who received an allogeneic stem cell transplant from a related donor, was CMV-positive, and had no GVHD. Some T cells may arise from the graft donor. CDR3s include the opening cysteine and the closing phenylalanine or tryptophan. D genes are given only for firm matches. Each size is once, few, many, or a class for an expanded clone.

clone size	V gene	D gene	J gene	CDR3 DNA	CDR3 protein
many	TRBV11-2	TRBD2	TRBJ2-1	TGTGCCAGCAGCCCGGGGACTAGCGGGAGGTCCAGCTCCTACAATGAGCAGTTCTTC	CASSPGTSGRSSSYNEQFF
many	TRBV2	.	TRBJ1-2	TGTGCCAGCAGCGGGGGGTTAGGCTACACCTTC	CASSGGLGYTF
many	TRBV5-4	.	TRBJ1-2	TGTGCCAGCAGCTTGGCAGGACAGCTTAACTATGGCTACACCTTC	CASSLAGQLNYGYTF
many	TRBV6-1	.	TRBJ2-7	TGTGCCAGCAGTTGGGACAACTCCTACGAGCAGTACTTC	CASSWDNSYEQYF
many	TRBV15	TRBD2	TRBJ2-7	TGTGCCACCAGCCCCCTTACTAGCGGGAGAGTCGAGCAGTACTTC	CATSPLTSGRVEQYF
many	TRBV28	TRBD2	TRBJ2-1	TGTGCCAGCAAATTAGCGGGAAGGTTATCGAATGAGCAGTTCTTC	CASKLAGRLSNEQFF
many	TRBV9	.	TRBJ2-2	TGTGCCAGCAGCGTAGGAGGGAAGGTGTACACCGGGGAGCTGTTTTTT	CASSVGGKVYTGELFF
many	TRBV18	.	TRBJ1-1	TGTGCCAGCTCTTTTAGCCCCGGGACAAACACTGAAGCTTTCTTT	CASSFSPGTNTEAFF
many	TRBV11-2	.	TRBJ1-1	TGTGCCAGCAGCTCATTGCGGGGGGCCCTTATGAACACTGAAGCTTTCTTT	CASSSLRGALMNTEAFF
many	TRBV7-9	.	TRBJ2-3	TGTGCCAGCAGCCTTGGGAGGGGGGTTATGCGGGATGCAGATACGCAGTATTTT	CASSLGRGVMRDADTQYF
many	TRBV9	.	TRBJ2-3	TGTGCCAGCAAGGAGAACACAGATACGCAGTATTTT	CASKENTDTQYF
many	TRBV4-1	.	TRBJ2-1	TGCGCCAGCAGCCAAGGAGTAAGAGGGAAGTTTGGAAACAATGAGCAGTTCTTC	CASSQGVRGKFGNNEQFF
many	TRBV6-5	.	TRBJ1-5	TGTGCCAGCAGTCTTACAGGGACCAGCAATCAGCCCCAGCATTTT	CASSLTGTSNQPQHF
many	TRBV19	TRBD1	TRBJ1-5	TGTGCCAGTAAGTCAGGGGGACATCAGCCCCAGCATTTT	CASKSGGHQPQHF
many	TRBV7-3	.	TRBJ2-1	TGTGCCAGCATGGGGAGCTCCTACAATGAGCAGTTCTTC	CASMGSSYNEQFF
many	TRBV6-1	TRBD1	TRBJ2-2	TGTGCCAGCATAAGAGGGACAGCCGACACCGGGGAGCTGTTTTTT	CASIRGTADTGELFF
many	TRBV19	TRBD1	TRBJ2-7	TGTGCCAGTAGTGGGGGGACAGGGGGCTACGAGCAGTACTTC	CASSGGTGGYEQYF
many	TRBV5-1	TRBD2	TRBJ2-7	TGCGCCAGCAGCCCCTTCTTTAGCGGGATTAGCTCCTACGAGCAGTACTTC	CASSPFFSGISSYEQYF
many	TRBV27	TRBD2	TRBJ2-2	TGTGCCAGCAGAACTAGCGGGACAAACACCGGGGAGCTGTTTTTT	CASRTSGTNTGELFF
many	TRBV5-1	.	TRBJ1-3	TGCGCCAGCAGCTTGGGATACAGTGGCTCTGGAAACACCATATATTTT	CASSLGYSGSGNTIYF
many	TRBV5-1	TRBD1	TRBJ2-1	TGCGCCAGCAGCGCTGGACAGGGAAGCTACAATGAGCAGTTCTTC	CASSAGQGSYNEQFF
many	TRBV29-1	.	TRBJ2-7	TGCAGCGCGGAGGGCCCGGGCTACGAGCAGTACTTC	CSAEGPGYEQYF
many	TRBV18	.	TRBJ2-7	TGTGCCAGCTCACCACCCGGGGGTCCCTACGAGCAGTACTTC	CASSPPGGPYEQYF
many	TRBV28	TRBD1	TRBJ1-5	TGTGCCAGCAGTCCAGACAGGGGCAAAGGCAATCAGCCCCAGCATTTT	CASSPDRGKGNQPQHF
many	TRBV28	TRBD1	TRBJ2-7	TGTGCCAGCAGAACCGGGACAGGCGTCTCCTACGAGCAGTACTTC	CASRTGTGVSYEQYF
many	TRBV28	.	TRBJ2-2	TGTGCCAGCAGTTTATGGGGAGGGGGCACCGGGGAGCTGTTTTTT	CASSLWGGGTGELFF
many	TRBV7-3	TRBD1	TRBJ2-7	TGTGCCAGCTCACCGGCCGGGACAGTCAGGAAGCAGTACTTC	CASSPAGTVRKQYF
many	TRBV5-1	.	TRBJ1-5	TGCGCCAGCAGTTATTGGCCAAACAGTTTTAGTAGCAATCAGCCCCAGCATTTT	CASSYWPNSFSSNQPQHF
many	TRBV28	TRBD1	TRBJ2-1	TGTGCCAGCAGTTTGTTAGGACAGGGCCAATACAATGAGCAGTTCTTC	CASSLLGQGQYNEQFF
few	TRBV7-9	TRBD2	TRBJ2-3	TGTGCCAGCAGCTTAGTTAGGTTGAGGACTAGCGTCGAAGCGGATACGCAGTATTTT	CASSLVRLRTSVEADTQYF
many	TRBV29-1	TRBD2	TRBJ2-4	TGCAGCGTTGAATTACCGGGGGGAGGCAGAAAACACATTCAGTACTTC	CSVELPGGGRKHIQYF
many	TRBV4-1	TRBD2	TRBJ2-6	TGCGCCAGCAGCCAAGAGCGGGGGGCCCAGGGAGGGGCCAACGTCCTGACTTTC	CASSQERGAQGGANVLTF
many	TRBV9	TRBD2	TRBJ2-5	TGTGCCAGCAGCGTAGCGGGAGGGCCCTCGTCAGAGACCCAGTACTTC	CASSVAGGPSSETQYF
many	TRBV27	TRBD2	TRBJ2-3	TGTGCCAGCCACCCTCTAGCGGGAATAAGCACAGATACGCAGTATTTT	CASHPLAGISTDTQYF
many	TRBV5-4	TRBD2	TRBJ2-5	TGTGCCAGTTCGCGGACTAGCGGGTTCGAAGAGACCCAGTACTTC	CASSRTSGFEETQYF
many	TRBV10-3	.	TRBJ2-5	TGTGCCATCAACCAGGCAGCGGCGGGACTAGAGACCCAGTACTTC	CAINQAAAGLETQYF
many	TRBV25-1	TRBD2	TRBJ2-5	TGTGCCAGCAGTGAATTCGTCCGGACTAGCGGGCAAGAGACCCAGTACTTC	CASSEFVRTSGQETQYF
many	TRBV11-3	.	TRBJ2-1	TGTGCCAGCAGCCTCAACAGGAATGAGCAGTTCTTC	CASSLNRNEQFF
many	TRBV6-1	TRBD1	TRBJ2-3	TGTGCCAGCGAGGGGGCTAGCACAGATACGCAGTATTTT	CASEGASTDTQYF
many	TRBV4-1	.	TRBJ2-3	TGCGCCAGCAGCCAAGTCGCGTTCAAATCCACAGATACGCAGTATTTT	CASSQVAFKSTDTQYF
many	TRBV27	TRBD1	TRBJ2-7	TGTGCCAGCAGTTTCGGACAGGGCTACGAGCAGTACTTC	CASSFGQGYEQYF
many	TRBV15	TRBD2	TRBJ2-3	TGTGCCACCAGCAGAGAAATAGCTTCCCTAGCGGGACTCACAGATACGCAGTATTTT	CATSREIASLAGLTDTQYF
medium-sized	TRBV5-5	.	TRBJ1-5	TGTGCCAGCAGCTCAGTGCAGGGGAGAGGGCAGCCCCAGCATTTT	CASSSVQGRGQPQHF
many	TRBV7-2	.	TRBJ1-4	TGTGCCAGCAGCTTAATCTTTGGAGGTGAAAAACTGTTTTTT	CASSLIFGGEKLFF
many	TRBV4-1	TRBD1	TRBJ2-7	TGCGCCAGCAGCCACCCGAGTGGGACAGCTTACGAGCAGTACTTC	CASSHPSGTAYEQYF
many	TRBV18	TRBD2	TRBJ2-1	TGTGCCAGCTGGACGGGGACTAGTTTCAGTAATGAGCAGTTCTTC	CASWTGTSFSNEQFF